Listed here are 11 T cell receptor beta chains from one sample, sequenced in a study of neoadjuvant nivolumab and ipilimumab in lung cancer. The table came from immunoSEQ multiplex PCR; TCRdb's copy has only in-frame clones and leaves some out. This table holds 9,500 to 10,000 clones, around 77% found once. The sample consisted of tumor tissue, taken after neoadjuvant nivolumab, alone or with ipilimumab, at or shortly before surgery. Source of these receptors: an adult with non-small cell lung cancer. Some clones in this sample may be carry-over from other donors' samples.

This sequence joins TRBV6-5 and TRBJ2-7; no clear D. V was shortened by 6 bases and J by 0 bases, with 9 bases between the two germline ends. Per germline, CDR1 MNHEY and CDR2 SVGAGI. CDR3 size: 13 residues. This chain's CDR3 is CASRDGSSYEQYF. CDR3 DNA: TGTGCCAGCAGGGACGGAAGCTCCTACGAGCAGTACTTC.

The rearrangement uses TRBV7-2 and TRBJ1-6; D unclear. The germline V gene encodes CDR1 SGHTA and CDR2 FQGNSA. The CDR3 sequence is 13 residues long. With 5 bases removed from V and 7 bases from J, the gap between germline ends came to 9 bases. The CDR3 loop reads CASSAGSNSPLHF. The CDR3 DNA follows: TGTGCCAGCAGCGCGGGGTCAAATTCACCCCTCCACTTT. Together with reference TRBV7-2 and TRBJ1-6, the CDR3 gives the full variable domain: GAGVSQSPSNKVTEKGKDVELRCDPISGHTALYWYRQSLGQGLEFLIYFQGNSAPDKSGLPSDRFSAERTGGSVSTLTIQRTQQEDSAVYLCASSAGSNSPLHFGNGTRLTVT.

This clone has only a few counts. V is TRBV4-3 and J is TRBJ2-2; TRBD2 might be the D (6 bases). V gave up 0 bases and J gave up 4 bases, with 18 bases separating them. Germline loops: CDR1 LGHNA, CDR2 YSLEER. CDR3 length: 18 residues. The CDR3 nucleotides read TGCGCCAGCAGCCAAGAAGGAGGGCTGGGTTTTTCCACCGGGGAGCTGTTTTTT. This translates into CASSQEGGLGFSTGELFF.

The CDR3 bases are TGTGCCAGCAGCCAAGGGGGTAGCTTCGCGAATGAGCAGTTCTTC. Translating it yields CASSQGGSFANEQFF. The chain carries TRBV14 and TRBJ2-1, with D hard to call. V lost 1 base and J 7 bases, leaving 14 bases between the germline ends. Germline V gives CDR1 SGHDN, CDR2 FVKESK. The CDR3 covers 15 residues.

The CDR3 here is CASSGGLTGSGEQYF. The CDR3 DNA sequence: TGCGCCAGCAGCGGAGGCTTAACAGGGAGTGGCGAGCAGTACTTC. The chain carries TRBV5-1 and TRBJ2-7; a possible D gene is TRBD1 (6 bases). This CDR3 spans 15 amino acids. Germline V gene sequence: CDR1 SGHRS, CDR2 YFSETQ. Trimming took 4 bases from V and 6 from J, leaving 20 bases between them.

The rearrangement joins TRBV10-3 to TRBJ1-1, with TRBD1 identical over 7 bases. Germline V gene data show CDR1 as ENHRY and CDR2 as SYGVKD. Unmatched junction bases numbered 5, after V lost 6 bases and J lost 4 bases. The CDR3 extends over 13 amino acids. CDR3: CAIRDAGGTEAFF. The DNA of the CDR3 is TGTGCCATCAGGGATGCAGGGGGCACTGAAGCTTTCTTT.

The chain employs TRBV30 and TRBJ2-7; TRBD2 might be the D (5 bases). The CDR3 is 14 residues long. Trimming took off 0 bases at V and 1 base at J, with 10 bases between the two ends. Germline V gene sequence: CDR1 GTSNPN, CDR2 SVGIG (reference sequence). CDR3 sequence: CAWSVLGGSYEQYF. Written as DNA, the CDR3 is TGTGCCTGGAGTGTATTAGGAGGATCCTACGAGCAGTACTTC.

This chain uses TRBV6-1 with TRBJ1-2; D possibly corresponds to TRBD1 (6 bases). The CDR3 sequence is 13 residues long. V gave up 5 bases and J gave up 2 bases, with 9 bases separating them. In germline, CDR1 is MNHNS, CDR2 SASEGT. CDR3 nucleotide sequence: TGTGCCAGCAGTTTTACAGGGAACTATGGCTACACCTTC. Its translation is CASSFTGNYGYTF.

This chain links TRBV5-1 with TRBJ2-7, with D possibly being TRBD1 or TRBD2 (5 bases each). This CDR3 spans 14 amino acids. Trimming stripped 4 bases from V and 3 bases from J, with 14 bases between. Germline V lookup: CDR1 SGHRS, CDR2 YFSETQ. The CDR3 here is CASSAGGSRYEQYF. CDR3 in DNA: TGCGCCAGCAGCGCTGGGGGAAGCCGCTACGAGCAGTACTTC.

This chain links TRBV18 with TRBJ2-7; 8 nucleotides align to TRBD2. This CDR3 is built from 17 residues. V lost 3 bases, J lost 6 bases, and 16 bases stayed unmatched. CDR1 KGHSH and CDR2 LQKENI come from the germline V gene. The CDR3 DNA follows: TGTGCCAGCTCACCCGCGGGGGGAAGACCAGGACGCGTCGAGCAGTACTTC. Amino acid sequence: CASSPAGGRPGRVEQYF. Based on the CDR3 plus reference TRBV18 and TRBJ2-7, the full variable domain is NAGVMQNPRHLVRRRGQEARLRCSPMKGHSHVYWYRQLPEEGLKFMVYLQKENIIDESGMPKERFSAEFPKEGPSILRIQQVVRGDSAAYFCASSPAGGRPGRVEQYFGPGTRLTVT.

V gene TRBV18 combines with J gene TRBJ2-7, with D possibly being TRBD2 (6 bases). Germline loops: CDR1 KGHSH, CDR2 LQKENI. Trimming pared 4 bases from V and 2 bases from J, leaving 9 bases between. The CDR3 consists of 13 residues. CDR3 DNA: TGTGCCAGCTCACGACTAGAGGCCTACGAGCAGTACTTC. This codes for CASSRLEAYEQYF.